The 19 T cell receptor beta chains below all came from one sample that was sequenced in a study of T cells in Graves' hyperthyroidism and ophthalmopathy. The TCR beta CDR3 regions underwent amplification using RNA transcripts as the source. The HTBI primer set served for first-round RT-PCR of the TCR CDR3. TCRdb called the multiplex PCR reads again in MiXCR, with one record for every CDR3 protein. The repertoire holds around 420,000 distinct CDR3 sequences, with 15% to 17% as singletons. The sequencing input was blood. All receptors derive from a woman aged 18-29 years with Graves' hyperthyroidism.

A remark on this clonotype: Given a much more abundant clone one base away, this may be a read error. The chain carries TRBV7-9 and TRBJ2-1; 11 nucleotides match TRBD2. V shed 5 bases, J shed 10 bases, and the junction held 10 bases outside the gene matches. Germline V lookup: CDR1 SEHNR, CDR2 FQNEAQ (reference sequence). The CDR3 has 15 amino acids. The CDR3 spells CASSPGTSGLWEQFF. The CDR3, as DNA: TGTGCCAGCAGCCCTGGGACTAGCGGCCTTTGGGAGCAGTTCTTC.

This clonotype was counted ten times or more. J is TRBJ2-7 and V is TRBV5-1; D is tentatively TRBD1 or TRBD2 (7 bases each). The CDR3 consists of 14 residues. The V and J ends lost 4 bases and 3 bases respectively, with 14 bases between them. Germline lookup yields CDR1 SGHRS and CDR2 YFSETQ. In nucleotides, the CDR3 is TGCGCCAGCAGCACCCAGGGGGGGGTCTACGAGCAGTACTTC. This translates into CASSTQGGVYEQYF.

This clonotype was counted only a few times. The chain combines TRBV7-9 with TRBJ2-6, with a weak D call TRBD1 (5 bases). The germline CDR1 and CDR2 sequences are SEHNR and FQNEAQ (reference sequence). Trimming removed 7 bases from V and 1 base from J, with 20 bases in between. The CDR3 totals 18 residues. The CDR3 loop reads CASTNDRWGSSGANVLTF. In DNA, the CDR3 is TGTGCCAGCACGAATGATCGGTGGGGCTCATCTGGGGCCAACGTCCTGACTTTC.

This clonotype was seen at least ten times. Compared with germline, one end of the junction differs, possibly owing to a read error. This chain joins TRBV12-3 or TRBV12-4 and TRBJ2-7; 7 bases are a match to TRBD1. The CDR3 is made up of 15 amino acids. This CDR3 is CASSLTGTAHYAQYF. For the CDR3, the DNA is TGTGCCAGCAGCCTCACAGGGACAGCCCATTACGCGCAGTACTTC.

The V and J genes are TRBV2 and TRBJ1-5, with 10 bases fitting TRBD1. The CDR3 is 16 residues long. The V and J ends lost 6 bases and 7 bases, in that order; junction bases with no gene match: 12. Germline loops: CDR1 SNHLY, CDR2 FYNNEI. The CDR3 loop reads CASSARQGAVGQPQHF. CDR3 coding DNA: TGTGCCAGCAGCGCTCGACAGGGGGCAGTAGGACAGCCCCAGCATTTT.

This clonotype has only one observation. The rearrangement joins TRBV19 to TRBJ2-2; D gene unclear. The germline CDR1 and CDR2 sequences are LNHDA and SQIVND (reference sequence). V shed 6 bases and J shed 7 bases, with 12 bases lying between them. There are 13 residues in the CDR3. CDR3 sequence: CASSSLTLGELFF. The CDR3 coding sequence is TGTGCCAGTAGCTCCCTTACTCTCGGGGAGCTGTTTTTT.

Many counts were recorded for this clonotype. The chain is built from TRBV6-5 and TRBJ2-7; D ambiguous. Per germline, CDR1 MNHEY and CDR2 SVGAGI. V gave up 4 bases and J gave up 2 bases, with 6 bases separating them. The CDR3 covers 12 residues. CDR3 nucleotide sequence: TGTGCCAGCAGTTCCCCCCCCTACGAGCAGTACTTC. As protein: CASSSPPYEQYF.

In DNA form, the CDR3 reads TGCAGCGTTGGGAGGGGGAACACCGGGGAGCTGTTTTTT. Its translation is CSVGRGNTGELFF. The genes are TRBV29-1 and TRBJ2-2; tentatively, D is TRBD2 (6 bases). Germline V gene sequence: CDR1 SQVTM, CDR2 ANQGSEA. The CDR3 totals 13 residues. Trimming stripped 4 bases from V and 1 base from J, with 7 bases between.

There are a few counts of this clonotype. Since a much larger clone is just one base distant, this may be a read error. CDR3 sequence reads: CASSVSGQNTEAFF. The CDR3 DNA reads as TGTGCCAGCAGTGTCTCAGGCCAGAACACTGAAGCTTTCTTT. The chain recombines TRBV6-2 or TRBV6-3 with TRBJ1-1, with D hard to call. The ends were cut back, 5 bases at V and 1 base at J, with 11 bases in the middle. CDR3 length equals 14 residues. CDR1 and CDR2 from the germline V gene are MNHEY and SVGEGT.

The gene calls are TRBV12-3 or TRBV12-4 and TRBJ2-3; 11 bases align to TRBD2. The CDR3 sequence is 16 residues long. Trimming removed 8 bases from V and 2 bases from J; junction bases left unmatched: 9. The CDR3 DNA follows: TGTGCCAGCTCACCAGGGACTAGCGGATTCACAGATACGCAGTATTTT. This translates into CASSPGTSGFTDTQYF.

V usage is TRBV7-8 and J usage is TRBJ2-5; the match to TRBD2 covers 8 bases. This CDR3 has 15 amino acids. Germline CDR1 SGHVS, CDR2 FQNEAQ. V lost 1 base, J lost 3 bases, and 4 bases stayed unmatched. The CDR3 protein is CASSLVLAGKETQYF. The CDR3 DNA follows: TGTGCCAGCAGCTTAGTCTTAGCGGGGAAAGAGACCCAGTACTTC.

Many counts were recorded for this clonotype. The chain joins TRBV2 to TRBJ2-7; D ambiguous. This CDR3 spans 13 amino acids. The V end lost 6 bases, the J end lost 3 bases, and 12 bases lay between the germline ends. Germline CDR1 is SNHLY and CDR2 is FYNNEI. The CDR3, as DNA: TGTGCCAGCAGCGTAGTCAAGCTCTACGAGCAGTACTTC. This gives the protein CASSVVKLYEQYF.

The rearrangement uses TRBV6-1 and TRBJ1-6; D call uncertain. Germline loops: CDR1 MNHNS, CDR2 SASEGT. CDR3 length equals 15 residues. Trimming stripped 6 bases from V and 7 bases from J, with 16 bases between. DNA of the CDR3: TGTGCCAGCAGAACATCCCTCATAGCGAATTCACCCCTCCACTTT. Amino acid sequence: CASRTSLIANSPLHF.

V is TRBV20-1 and J is TRBJ1-5, with D possibly matching TRBD1 (6 bases). The germline V and J ends were trimmed by 1 base and 6 bases, with 10 bases remaining between them. This CDR3 has 13 residues. CDR1 and CDR2 from the germline V gene are DFQATT and SNEGSKA (reference sequence). CDR3 in DNA: TGCAGTGCTAGAGGTGGGGGGCCTCAGCCCCAGCATTTT. As protein: CSARGGGPQPQHF.

This clonotype was seen repeatedly, ten times or more. The chain combines TRBV7-3 with TRBJ2-3; D might be TRBD2 (5 bases). CDR1 and CDR2 (germline): SGHTA, FQGTGA. The CDR3 is 13 amino acids. V lost 5 bases and J lost 9, with 15 bases in between. The CDR3 DNA reads as TGTGCCAGCAGCATAGCTAGGGAGTCGACGCAGTATTTT. This codes for CASSIARESTQYF.

This chain uses TRBV20-1 with TRBJ2-1, with 14 bases aligning to TRBD2. The CDR3 loop spans 14 amino acids. CDR1 is DFQATT, CDR2 SNEGSKA, per germline (reference sequence). The CDR3 DNA reads TGCAGCGTGACTAGCGGGAGGGCCTACAATGAGCAGTTCTTC. Translating it yields CSVTSGRAYNEQFF.

This clonotype was observed a few times. The rearrangement links TRBV10-3 to TRBJ2-3; 9 nucleotides align to TRBD1. The CDR3 covers 20 residues. Losses at the gene ends were 0 bases for V and 2 bases for J; bases not matched to a gene: 15. CDR1 ENHRY and CDR2 SYGVKD come from the germline V gene. As DNA, the CDR3 is TGTGCCATCAGTGAGTCGAACCCAAGTTTTAGGGACAGGGTCACAGATACGCAGTATTTT. Its protein product is CAISESNPSFRDRVTDTQYF.

The chain recombines TRBV27 with TRBJ1-6; TRBD1 agrees at 7 bases. The CDR3 consists of 15 residues. The germline V gene encodes CDR1 MNHEY and CDR2 SMNVEV (reference sequence). V lost 8 bases to trimming and J lost 1 base; unmatched junction nucleotides: 5. The CDR3 DNA sequence: TGTGCCAGCGGCGACAGGGAATCCTATAATTCACCCCTCCACTTT. This codes for CASGDRESYNSPLHF.

There are many counts of this clonotype. The chain is built from TRBV20-1 and TRBJ1-2, with D perhaps TRBD1 (6 bases). Germline V gene lookup returns CDR1 DFQATT and CDR2 SNEGSKA (reference sequence). CDR3 length equals 13 residues. The germline V and J ends were trimmed by 5 bases and 8 bases, with 18 bases remaining between them. In DNA form, the CDR3 reads TGCAGTGCTGTCGGGGAACAGGGTGGCGGCTACACCTTC. This sequence encodes CSAVGEQGGGYTF.